Listed below are T cell receptor beta chains from one sample, sequenced in a study of human T cells and chemical hapten exposure. TCRdb itself ran the RACE reads through MiXCR, one entry per CDR3 protein. In the table there are 30,000 or so distinct CDR3 sequences, 7.4% of which are singletons. The sequenced sample was whole blood. The receptor source for this set is a human donor in good health. Some clones in this sample may be carry-over from other donors' samples. CDR3s include the opening cysteine and the closing phenylalanine or tryptophan. The D gene is left open where the match is weak. Size tells how often a clone was seen (once, few, many) or the class of an expanded clone, and some rows leave it out.

len	v_gene	d_gene	j_gene	abundance	CDR3aa	CDR3nt
13	TRBV30	TRBD1	TRBJ1-4	.	CAWIHRGGGKLFF	TGTGCCTGGATTCACAGGGGGGGAGGAAAACTGTTTTTT
15	TRBV2	.	TRBJ2-2	few	CASTPWGGRAGELFF	TGTGCCAGCACCCCATGGGGGGGGCGCGCCGGGGAGCTGTTTTTT
13	TRBV29-1	.	TRBJ2-5	.	CSAQGPSRETQYF	TGCAGCGCTCAGGGACCTTCCAGAGAGACCCAGTACTTC
15	TRBV7-9	.	TRBJ1-4	few	CASSLDRGPNEKLFF	TGTGCCAGCAGCTTAGATAGGGGACCTAATGAAAAACTGTTTTTT
13	TRBV20-1	.	TRBJ1-1	.	CSASPTSGPEAFF	TGCAGTGCTAGTCCGACTTCAGGGCCTGAAGCTTTCTTT
15	TRBV20-1	TRBD1	TRBJ2-7	many	CSATTPGQGAYEQYF	TGCAGTGCTACCACACCGGGACAGGGCGCCTACGAGCAGTACTTC
15	TRBV3-1	TRBD1	TRBJ1-1	many	CASSQNGQGGTEAFF	TGTGCCAGCAGCCAGAACGGACAGGGGGGTACTGAAGCTTTCTTT
14	TRBV2	TRBD1	TRBJ1-1	many	CASGGQGVNTEAFF	TGTGCCAGCGGGGGCCAGGGGGTCAACACTGAAGCTTTCTTT
15	TRBV6-6	.	TRBJ2-5	few	CASFEGGAQLETQYF	TGTGCCAGCTTTGAGGGGGGGGCCCAGTTGGAGACCCAGTACTTC
17	TRBV4-1	TRBD1	TRBJ2-1	.	CASSQSVQGLSYNEQFF	TGCGCCAGCAGCCAATCCGTACAGGGGCTCTCCTACAATGAGCAGTTCTTC
14	TRBV28	TRBD1	TRBJ1-2	few	CASSNSGQGVHPTF	TGTGCCAGCAGTAATTCCGGACAGGGGGTGCACCCCACCTTC
14	TRBV29-1	TRBD2	TRBJ2-5	few	CSVGQLAGDETQYF	TGCAGCGTTGGGCAGCTAGCGGGAGACGAGACCCAGTACTTC
12	TRBV20-1	.	TRBJ2-3	many	CSWGPDTDTQYF	TGCAGCTGGGGGCCGGATACAGATACGCAGTATTTT
16	TRBV19	.	TRBJ1-5	few	CASRPVLGFSNQPQHF	TGTGCCAGCCGGCCTGTCCTGGGGTTTAGCAATCAGCCCCAGCATTTT
16	TRBV12-3/TRBV12-4	.	TRBJ2-5	few	CASSFHPGRPGETQYF	TGTGCCAGCAGTTTTCACCCCGGTCGCCCAGGGGAGACCCAGTACTTC
14	TRBV7-8	.	TRBJ1-1	few	CASSPLRAGTEAFF	TGTGCCAGCAGCCCGTTACGGGCGGGAACTGAAGCTTTCTTT
14	TRBV6-5	TRBD1	TRBJ1-2	.	CASSYLTGLDGYTF	TGTGCCAGCAGTTACTTGACAGGGTTGGATGGCTACACCTTC
14	TRBV10-3	.	TRBJ2-3	many	CAISESPQQGAQYF	TGTGCCATCAGTGAGTCTCCACAACAGGGTGCGCAGTATTTT
14	TRBV20-1	.	TRBJ2-3	.	CSARRGGEVSTQYF	TGCAGTGCTAGACGGGGCGGGGAGGTCTCTACGCAGTATTTT
14	TRBV5-1	.	TRBJ1-2	few	CASSQTEQGYGYNF	TGCGCCAGCAGCCAAACTGAACAGGGCTATGGCTACAACTTC
15	TRBV12-3/TRBV12-4	.	TRBJ2-7	many	CASSLRVENPLRQYF	TGTGCCAGCAGTTTAAGGGTAGAGAATCCACTGCGGCAGTACTTC
14	TRBV2	.	TRBJ2-3	few	CASSPNPGADTQYF	TGTGCCAGCAGTCCCAACCCGGGGGCAGATACGCAGTATTTT
15	TRBV7-2	.	TRBJ2-7	many	CASSFSAGDTYEQYF	TGTGCCAGCAGCTTCTCAGCGGGTGACACCTACGAGCAGTACTTC
15	TRBV2	TRBD2	TRBJ2-1	.	CASSGLAGGLGEQFF	TGTGCCAGCAGTGGACTAGCGGGGGGGCTTGGGGAGCAGTTCTTC
19	TRBV19	.	TRBJ1-4	few	CASSGPLGVGSGTNEKLFF	TGTGCCAGTAGTGGCCCCTTGGGGGTTGGATCGGGAACTAATGAAAAACTGTTTTTT
14	TRBV5-4	.	TRBJ1-1	many	CASSFDRRNTEAFF	TGTGCCAGCAGCTTCGACAGGCGGAACACTGAAGCTTTCTTT
14	TRBV12-3/TRBV12-4	.	TRBJ1-5	few	CASSFWGADQPQHF	TGTGCCAGCAGTTTCTGGGGGGCGGATCAGCCCCAGCATTTT
13	TRBV7-2	.	TRBJ2-5	few	CASSLGNQETQYF	TGTGCCAGCAGCTTAGGGAACCAAGAGACCCAGTACTTC
11	TRBV20-1	.	TRBJ1-1	.	CSAPINSEAFF	TGCAGTGCTCCTATTAACTCTGAAGCTTTCTTT
14	TRBV7-9	TRBD2	TRBJ2-7	many	CASSPPSGSYEQYF	TGTGCCAGCAGCCCCCCGAGCGGGAGCTACGAGCAGTACTTC
14	TRBV5-1	TRBD1	TRBJ1-5	.	CASSQGTANQPQHF	TGCGCCAGCAGCCAGGGGACAGCTAATCAGCCCCAGCATTTT
15	TRBV20-1	.	TRBJ1-5	.	CSARSSAGVGQPQHF	TGCAGTGCTAGATCAAGCGCGGGGGTGGGCCAGCCCCAGCATTTT
16	TRBV5-4	.	TRBJ2-5	.	CASSLNSGAGEETQYF	TGTGCCAGCAGCTTGAACTCAGGGGCCGGGGAAGAGACCCAGTACTTC
14	TRBV5-5	TRBD2	TRBJ2-1	few	CASSQRGGTDEQFF	TGTGCCAGCAGCCAGCGGGGGGGCACCGATGAGCAGTTCTTC
15	TRBV6-2/TRBV6-3	TRBD1	TRBJ1-2	.	CASSYSTGRGYGYTF	TGTGCCAGCAGTTACTCGACAGGGCGCGGCTATGGCTACACCTTC
14	TRBV5-1	TRBD1	TRBJ2-7	few	CASSGGTGYYEQYF	TGCGCCAGCAGCGGCGGGACAGGGTACTACGAGCAGTACTTC
11	TRBV12-5	.	TRBJ1-1	.	CASGLNTEAFF	TGTGCTAGTGGTTTGAACACTGAAGCTTTCTTT
15	TRBV12-3/TRBV12-4	TRBD1	TRBJ2-1	many	CASSLSTGGVNEQFF	TGTGCCAGCAGTTTATCGACAGGGGGCGTGAATGAGCAGTTCTTC
12	TRBV7-2	.	TRBJ1-5	many	CASSFGGQPQHF	TGTGCCAGCAGCTTTGGGGGACAGCCCCAGCATTTT
14	TRBV7-9	TRBD1	TRBJ2-7	many	CASSPDRGRDEQYF	TGTGCCAGCAGTCCCGACAGGGGTCGGGACGAGCAGTACTTC
15	TRBV28	TRBD1	TRBJ1-6	many	CASSPAPGQGLPLHF	TGTGCCAGCAGTCCCGCTCCGGGACAGGGATTACCCCTCCACTTT
14	TRBV5-1	TRBD2	TRBJ2-1	.	CASSAGLDLNEQFF	TGCGCCAGCAGCGCGGGACTAGATTTGAATGAGCAGTTCTTC
14	TRBV14	.	TRBJ1-6	many	CASSQDLRNSPLHF	TGTGCCAGCAGCCAAGATCTTCGGAATTCACCCCTCCACTTT